Sequencing of this T cell receptor (beta chain) was carried out in a study of shared clonotypes between healthy human individuals (dated by TCRdb to the early 2020s). Turning to the overall study: The cohort included three men and a couple of women between 18 and 49 years of age. For each donor, CD4 naive and CD4 memory were each given three plates, CD8 naive was given two plates, and CD8 memory was given one plate. Each donor's leukapheresis produced roughly between roughly 0.85 and 9 billion PBMCs. Different laboratories and diverse techniques were used to prepare libraries and sequence TCR repertoires, to increase sequencing depth and limit assay-specific biases. To estimate repertoire size and how much clonotype sharing occurs between individuals, the study deeply sequenced the blood TCR repertoires of about 5 healthy adults. General conclusions and limits of the study: Based on pairwise subsampling, the degree of clonotype sharing among donors was expected to be affected by sequencing depth. Higher generation probabilities were observed for clonotypes shared by all four sorted-subset donors than for non-shared clonotypes. Because the study included a small number of donors, the genetic and exposure-history diversity represented was limited. Around 5.4% of naive CD4, 3.5% of naive CD8, roughly 2.5% of memory CD4, and around 0.4% of memory CD8 clonotypes were shared across several donors. Estimated clonotype richness was generally larger for naive than for memory subsets. Sampling was limited to blood, and TCR repertoires in tissue likely differ from TCR repertoires in blood. Incomplete sequencing was indicated by rarefaction of sorted-subset datasets, despite the large sequencing depth.

Donors were healthy HIV-negative adults with no recently reported acute infections or vaccinations. Only Caucasian adults living in Nashville, Tennessee, USA were represented among the donors. CD4+ T cells were enriched by magnetic negative selection, after which naive cells were positively selected on CD45RA and the negative fraction was taken as the memory subset. Blood was obtained by leukapheresis, after which PBMCs were separated by Ficoll-Histopaque density gradient centrifugation and cryopreserved in liquid nitrogen vapor phase. Analytical flow cytometry was used to check the purity and quantity of every magnetically sorted T cell population. Genomic DNA was isolated from every sorted fraction and measured by UV absorbance on a Nanodrop 2000c. Via the germline V gene (reference sequence), CDR1 is SGHNT and CDR2 YYREEE. From the cysteine up to the phenylalanine, the CDR3 has a length of 14 residues. The only DNA kept is the CDR3, 42 bases in frame from the first base. Cut back by 4 bases and 3 bases, the V and J ends lie 11 bases apart.

Using the deep immunoSEQ assay, multiplex PCR amplified TCR CDR3 regions from genomic DNA. Extracted genomic DNA from each cell subset was distributed evenly across all wells of several immunoSEQ 96-well plates, and each plate was treated as a replicate. For sorted subsets, around 200 ng genomic DNA, equal to tens of thousands of T cell genomes, was loaded into each replicate PCR. Purified libraries were measured with a Qubit 3.0 fluorometer, size-checked on a Bioanalyzer 2100, and measured again with the KAPA Library Quantification kit. Each immunoSEQ 96-well plate was sequenced on its own single-read 150-cycle Illumina NextSeq 550 flow cell. As for the authors' bioinformatics: Because the immunoSEQ output included only junctional sequences and no quality scores, the filtering could not be the same as the filtering used for full-length reads. To assign V/J genes and CDR3, sequences were annotated against IMGT germline references using PyIR, a Python wrapper for IgBLAST v1.9. Reads were filtered out if the reads had weak V/J assignments (E-value above 1e-6), no CDR3, stop codons, out-of-frame junctions, or ambiguous translated residues. V3J clonotypes were defined as sequences sharing the same inferred V gene, J gene, and CDR3 amino acid sequence. Percentage overlap between repertoires was computed as shared unique clonotypes divided by the size of the smaller repertoire. RTK rarefaction, the Chao1 estimator, and Recon v2.1 estimates of unobserved clonotypes were used to assess repertoire richness. OLGA was used to compute generation probabilities for all TCRbeta clonotypes that the gDNA method yielded from a few donors. TCRdb carries this immuneACCESS record with in-frame sequences only. Its versions omit some clonotypes, under half of them owing to an unresolved V gene in the studies checked, with the rest unexplained. The V and J calls and clone size are taken from that table; D and trimming were inferred from the DNA. The sample yields 1.6 million or so clones; more than 95% were counted once. In total, the top ten clones hold about 1.2% of the sample.

With respect to this clone: Its cognate antigen has yet to be identified. Base qualities were left out, and no much larger clone turns up one base away.

Specimen: naive CD4+ T cells sorted from blood. The sample's cell subset or site label is to be understood as: CD45RA+ positively selected. The clonotype comes from a man aged 25 to 40 in good health. The chain joins TRBV5-4 to TRBJ1-3; the D gene is possibly TRBD1, with 5 bases matching. The nucleotide sequence is given as TGTGCCAGCAGCCAAGACAGAGATGGAAACACCATATATTTT. It translates to CASSQDRDGNTIYF.